Listed here is a single T cell receptor beta chain. Some clones are missing from TCRdb's copy, which holds only in-frame ones; the method was immunoSEQ multiplex PCR. Found here are a few hundred thousand clones, around 90% of them singletons; the top ten hold nearly 7%. The sample originates from a study of blood T cell repertoires in COVID-19. In the study overall: The study drew acute and convalescent COVID-19 samples from the United States, Italy and Spain.

V lost 4 bases and J lost 9; bases outside the gene matches: 3. This CDR3 contains 12 residues. CDR1 SEHNR and CDR2 FQNEAQ come from the germline V gene (reference sequence). The TCR comes from a woman aged 25 to 39 with COVID-19, enrolled during active disease. What was sequenced was peripheral blood. This chain joins TRBV7-9 and TRBJ2-1; 7 positions agree with TRBD1. Written as DNA, the CDR3 is TGTGCCAGCAGCTCACAGGGGCGTGAGCAGTTCTTC. Protein product: CASSSQGREQFF.